This TCR beta chain stems from a study of T cells in Graves' hyperthyroidism and ophthalmopathy (dated by TCRdb to between 2018 and 2021). Study-wide context: Peripheral blood was sampled at the time of initial diagnosis, prior to any treatment. Once sampling was done, hyperthyroidism patients were given methimazole at a starting dose of 30 mg daily, whereas ophthalmopathy patients were given high-dose intravenous methylprednisolone. Thyroid tissue and blood T-cell repertoires from several Graves' hyperthyroidism patients were also compared in the study. The paper reports TCR Vbeta CDR3 sequencing of some 140 peripheral blood samples: approximately 41 ophthalmopathy, over 70 hyperthyroidism and approximately 17 progressor patients. An independent validation cohort of about 20 hyperthyroidism patients and about 16 patients who later progressed to ophthalmopathy tested prospective prediction of ophthalmopathy. The roughly 91 discovery patients were randomly split 7:3 into training and test sets. To identify TCR V-J signatures that set the groups apart, the researchers used a discovery cohort of 100 patients, made up of 43 with Graves' ophthalmopathy and approximately 57 with stable Graves' hyperthyroidism. The study at large found these results: In validation, the model predicted progression to ophthalmopathy a median of roughly 6.1 months before onset, with approximately 71% sensitivity and around 76% specificity. A model built on a 13 V-J signature distinguished ophthalmopathy from stable hyperthyroidism, reaching roughly 88% sensitivity and approximately 81% specificity in cross-validation and 80%/75% in testing. Most expanded thyroid clonotypes (frequency above 0.001) were also detected in blood, a finding suggesting that blood repertoires may reflect thyroid immune responses. Sample size was not statistically predetermined, and blinding of investigators to group allocation was not performed.

Ophthalmopathy patients had moderately to severely active disease, with a Clinical Activity Score of 3 or more, a NOSPECS grade of 4 or more, and a disease duration of less than 3 months. Exclusion was applied to patients with uncontrolled infections, other autoimmune diseases, pregnancy or lactation. Diagnoses were established on the basis of clinical symptoms, serum thyroxine and TRAb, thyroid ultrasound, and orbital computed tomography. PBMCs were isolated from approximately 10 ml of fresh peripheral blood by Ficoll-Paque density gradient centrifugation. Total RNA was extracted using Trizol reagent, and RNA quality was assessed on an Agilent 2100 Bioanalyzer. TCR beta CDR3 regions were amplified from RNA transcripts. A first-round RT-PCR of the TCR CDR3 used the HTBI primer set with the Qiagen OneStep RT-PCR kit. A second multiplex PCR round built the libraries, followed by size selection and purification. Libraries were sequenced paired-end with 100 bp reads on an Illumina HiSeq2000. For the original study's pipeline: SOAPnuke was used to process the raw data, removing reads that contained adapters or uncalled bases, had a mean Phred below 15, or lacked an exact match to the constant primer or identifier. High-quality paired reads were merged with COPE v1.2.5, and unique nucleotide sequences were defined as clonotypes. MiTCR v1.1 was used to align clonotypes to the IMGT TRBV, TRBD and TRBJ reference segments. Analysis was restricted to V-J combinations with a frequency above 0.0001, which covered over 98% of repertoires. A TCS score was defined as the ratio of F50 (clonal expansion) to E x V (chaos), with BLOSUM62-based TCRdist applied between CDR3 peptides within each V-J. Welch's t-statistics and random forest reduced around 550 V-J features to 10 to 15, which were used in a naive Bayes classifier (R e1071). TCRdb reprocessing: public reads trimmed at Q25 with fastp, clones called with MiXCR, in-frame beta chains kept. CDR3 protein sequences are deduplicated, and each keeps its most common genes and DNA. For this entry, the V and J calls and clone size follow TCRdb and not the study's own pipeline. Across this sample there are 240,000 or so distinct CDR3 sequences, with 16% seen only once. The ten largest account for around 30% of the sample.

As encoded in the germline V gene, CDR1 is MGHDK while CDR2 is SYGVNS. V ends up 4 bases short and J 0 bases short, with an unmatched junction base count of 12. CDR3 length: 19 amino acids, cysteine to phenylalanine. This entry keeps only the CDR3 DNA: 57 bases, framed from base 1. This clonotype has ten or more counts. The target of this receptor is not known. No qualities accompany the bases; no much larger clone lies one base away. In this chain, TRBV25-1 is recombined with TRBJ1-6; TRBD1 agrees with 7 junctional bases. This clonotype was sampled from a woman in her late teens or twenties with Graves' ophthalmopathy. Input material: blood. The CDR3 reads CASSGTLDRASSYNSPLHF. In nucleotides, the sequence is TGTGCCAGCAGTGGGACTCTTGACAGGGCGAGCTCCTATAATTCACCCCTCCACTTT.